A single T cell receptor beta chain is shown here with its context. This entry belongs to a study of OX40 agonist ivuxolimab in advanced cancers. At cycle 4 day 1, cycle 7 day 1, and baseline, blood was sampled. Profiling relied on immunoSEQ multiplex PCR, and the TCRdb table lists in-frame clones only, not all of them. The table lists 15,000 to 25,000 clones, approximately 86% of them singletons. The CDR3 has 16 amino acids. The V gene lost 3 bases and the J gene lost 6 bases, with 19 bases spanning the gap. The germline CDR1 and CDR2 sequences are SGHDT and YYEEEE. This TCR derives from an adult with an advanced solid tumor such as melanoma, head and neck, liver or kidney cancer. The source material was CD4+ or CD8+ T cells sorted from blood, sampled in a trial of the OX40 agonist ivuxolimab. This chain links TRBV5-6 with TRBJ2-1; D is tentatively TRBD1 or TRBD2 (5 bases each). Written as DNA, the CDR3 is TGTGCCAGCAGCTGGGTAGGAGTGAGGGGACGCAATGAGCAGTTCTTC. Its protein product is CASSWVGVRGRNEQFF.